This T cell receptor beta chain originates from a study of blood T cell repertoires in COVID-19 (dated by TCRdb to about 2020). Regarding the research as a whole: Collaborator samples came from the United States, Italy and Spain and covered acute and convalescent phases of COVID-19. The material from the prospective study consisted of cDNA or gDNA derived from T cells, B-cell-depleted T cells, or PBMCs. The dataset comprised deeply sampled blood TCRbeta repertoires from subjects exposed to, actively infected with, or recovered from COVID-19. A freely available public database, intended as a resource for researchers studying the immune response to SARS-CoV-2, is where the repertoires were released. Samples were obtained from the ongoing ImmuneRACE study (first 160 participants) and from 1,254 subjects provided by 6 global collaborators. Nearly every sample came with metadata listing a de-identified subject ID, COVID-19 status, age in years and sex. Where HLA class I and class II types were available, the types were taken from metadata supplied by the sample provider, not from assay-based typing. The paper as a whole reports these results and caveats: The amount of clinical and demographic metadata varied by source and participant and was provided uncurated.

TCRbeta CDR3 regions were amplified from genomic DNA by means of the immunoSEQ Assay, a bias-controlled multiplex PCR. From the authors' description of their analysis: The number of nucleated cells in each sample was estimated from the amplification of reference gene primers within the assay. To quantify the absolute abundance of each unique TCRbeta CDR3 rearrangement, sequence reads were collapsed and filtered. For each sample, productive Simpson clonality was calculated as the square root of Simpson's diversity index over productive rearrangements. As stored in TCRdb, this immuneACCESS dataset retains in-frame rearrangements with V and J assigned. A fraction of the clones does not appear; measured against another copy, unresolved V genes explain less than half of the discrepancy, and the remainder lacks a known reason. That table supplies the V and J calls and clone size; D and trimming were determined from the DNA. This sample comprises some 70,000 clones, about 86% of them detected only once. The top ten hold about 4.3% of the sample.

This clone was found once. Its antigen has not been determined. Base qualities are not recorded, but no much larger clone differs from it by a single base. Trimming at the junction amounts to 4 bases on V and 4 bases on J, and the germline ends lie 19 bases apart. There are 16 amino acids in the CDR3, from cysteine to phenylalanine inclusive. Only the CDR3 DNA stays, 48 bases, in frame from base 1. CDR1 SEHNR and CDR2 FQNEAQ are derived from the germline V gene (reference sequence). Collaborating institutions collected whole blood in K2EDTA tubes following their own protocols. Collaborator samples were shipped for TCRbeta analysis as frozen whole blood, isolated PBMCs, or DNA extracted from either sample type.

This clonotype was obtained from a woman aged 55-75 years with acute or convalescent COVID-19. This sequence uses TRBV7-9 and TRBJ1-1, with no confident D gene call. What was sequenced was peripheral blood. The CDR3 protein sequence reads: CASSSYLGLTSTEAFF. The DNA sequence reads TGTGCCAGCAGCTCGTACCTAGGACTAACCAGCACTGAAGCTTTCTTT.